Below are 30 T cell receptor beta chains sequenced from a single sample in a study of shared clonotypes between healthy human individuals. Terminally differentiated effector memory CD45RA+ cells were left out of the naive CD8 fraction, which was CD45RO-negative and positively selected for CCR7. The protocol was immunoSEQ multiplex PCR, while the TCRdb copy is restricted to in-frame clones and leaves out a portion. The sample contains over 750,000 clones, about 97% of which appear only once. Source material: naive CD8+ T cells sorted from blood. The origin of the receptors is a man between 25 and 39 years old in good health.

CDR3 loop: CASSLMTGNSYEQYF. Written as DNA, the CDR3 is TGCGCCAGCAGTTTAATGACAGGAAACTCCTACGAGCAGTACTTC. The V gene is TRBV5-1, the J gene TRBJ2-7; tentative D call: TRBD1 (6 bases). Per the germline V gene, CDR1 is SGHRS and CDR2 is YFSETQ. This CDR3 comprises 15 residues. Between the trimmed V and J ends, which lost 5 bases and 0 bases, there was a span of 15 bases. The entire variable domain, with the rest obtained from reference TRBV5-1 and TRBJ2-7, is as follows: KAGVTQTPRYLIKTRGQQVTLSCSPISGHRSVSWYQQTPGQGLQFLFEYFSETQRNKGNFPGRFSGRQFSNSRSEMNVSTLELGDSALYLCASSLMTGNSYEQYFGPGTRLTVT.

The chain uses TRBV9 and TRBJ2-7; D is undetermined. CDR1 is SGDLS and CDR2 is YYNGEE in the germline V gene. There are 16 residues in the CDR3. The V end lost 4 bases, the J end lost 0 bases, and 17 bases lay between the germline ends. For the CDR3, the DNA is TGTGCCAGCAGCCCTCATGCAGCTCATAGCTCCTACGAGCAGTACTTC. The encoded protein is CASSPHAAHSSYEQYF.

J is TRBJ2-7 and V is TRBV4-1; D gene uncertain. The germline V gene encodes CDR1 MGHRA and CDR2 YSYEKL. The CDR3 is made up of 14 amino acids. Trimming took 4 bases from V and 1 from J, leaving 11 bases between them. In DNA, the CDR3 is TGCGCCAGCAGCCCCGGGCCCGGGTCCTACGAGCAGTACTTC. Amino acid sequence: CASSPGPGSYEQYF.

The DNA for the CDR3 is TGTGCCACCGGTGGAAACACCATATATTTT. Translating it yields CATGGNTIYF. The chain recombines TRBV15 with TRBJ1-3; D call uncertain. Germline V CDR1 and CDR2: LNHNV, YYDKDF (reference sequence). V shed 8 bases and J shed 3 bases, with 2 bases lying between them. CDR3 length: 10 amino acids.

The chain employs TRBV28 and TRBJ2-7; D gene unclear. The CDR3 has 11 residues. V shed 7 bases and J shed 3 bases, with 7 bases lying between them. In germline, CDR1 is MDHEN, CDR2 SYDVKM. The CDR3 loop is CASNTNYEQYF. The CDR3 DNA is TGTGCCAGCAACACTAACTACGAGCAGTACTTC.

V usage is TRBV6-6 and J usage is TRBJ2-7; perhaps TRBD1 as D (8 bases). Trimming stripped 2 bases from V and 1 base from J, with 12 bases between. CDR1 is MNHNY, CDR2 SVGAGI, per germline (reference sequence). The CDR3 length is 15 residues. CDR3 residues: CASSYGGDRSYEQYF. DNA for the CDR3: TGTGCCAGCAGTTACGGGGGGGACAGGTCCTACGAGCAGTACTTC.

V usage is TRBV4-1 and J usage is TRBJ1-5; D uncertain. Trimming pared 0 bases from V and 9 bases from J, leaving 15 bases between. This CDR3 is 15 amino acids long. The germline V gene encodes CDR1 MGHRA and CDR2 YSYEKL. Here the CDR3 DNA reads TGCGCCAGCAGCCAAGAGTCTTGGAGTGGCGGGCCCCAGCATTTT. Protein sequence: CASSQESWSGGPQHF.

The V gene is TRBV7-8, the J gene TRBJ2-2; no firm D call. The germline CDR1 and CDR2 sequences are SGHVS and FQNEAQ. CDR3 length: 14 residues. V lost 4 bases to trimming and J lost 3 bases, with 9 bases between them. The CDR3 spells CASSSSPHTGELFF. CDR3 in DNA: TGTGCCAGCAGCTCTAGTCCCCACACCGGGGAGCTGTTTTTT.

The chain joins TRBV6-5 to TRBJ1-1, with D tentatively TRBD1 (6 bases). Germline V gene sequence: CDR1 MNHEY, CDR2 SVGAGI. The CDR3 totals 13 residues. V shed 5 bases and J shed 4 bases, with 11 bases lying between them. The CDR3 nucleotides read TGTGCCAGCAGTGTCACAGGGACCACTGAAGCTTTCTTT. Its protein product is CASSVTGTTEAFF.

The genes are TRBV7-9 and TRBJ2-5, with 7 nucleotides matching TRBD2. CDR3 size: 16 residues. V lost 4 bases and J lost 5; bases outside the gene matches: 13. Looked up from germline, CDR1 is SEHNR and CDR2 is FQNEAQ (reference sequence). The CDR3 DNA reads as TGTGCCAGCAGCTCAAAGAGCGGGACTGTGGAGGAGACCCAGTACTTC. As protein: CASSSKSGTVEETQYF.

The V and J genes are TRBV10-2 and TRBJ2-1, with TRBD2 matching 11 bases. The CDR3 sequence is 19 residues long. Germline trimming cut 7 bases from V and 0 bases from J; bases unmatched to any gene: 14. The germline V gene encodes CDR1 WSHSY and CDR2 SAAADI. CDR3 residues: CASMGGLAAFPSSYNEQFF. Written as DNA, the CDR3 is TGCGCCAGCATGGGGGGACTAGCGGCTTTTCCTAGCTCCTACAATGAGCAGTTCTTC.

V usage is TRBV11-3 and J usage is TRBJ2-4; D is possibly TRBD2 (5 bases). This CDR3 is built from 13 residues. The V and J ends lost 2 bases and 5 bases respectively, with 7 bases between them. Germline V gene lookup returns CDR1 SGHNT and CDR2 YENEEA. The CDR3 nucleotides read TGTGCCAGCAGCTTATACGGGGAAAACATTCAGTACTTC. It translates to CASSLYGENIQYF. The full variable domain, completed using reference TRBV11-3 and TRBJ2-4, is EAGVVQSPRYKIIEKKQPVAFWCNPISGHNTLYWYLQNLGQGPELLIRYENEEAVDDSQLPKDRFSAERLKGVDSTLKIQPAELGDSAVYLCASSLYGENIQYFGAGTRLSVL.

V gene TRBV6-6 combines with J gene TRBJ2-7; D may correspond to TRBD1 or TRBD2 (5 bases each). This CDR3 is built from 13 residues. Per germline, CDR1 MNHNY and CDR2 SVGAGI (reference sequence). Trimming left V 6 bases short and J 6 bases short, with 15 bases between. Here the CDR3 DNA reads TGTGCCAGCAGGGGGGTACCCTCCGCCGAGCAGTACTTC. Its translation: CASRGVPSAEQYF.

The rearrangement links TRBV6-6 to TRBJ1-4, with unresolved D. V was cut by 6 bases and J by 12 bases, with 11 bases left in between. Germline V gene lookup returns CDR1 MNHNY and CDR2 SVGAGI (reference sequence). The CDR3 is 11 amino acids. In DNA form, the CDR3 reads TGTGCCAGCAGCTCGCTGGAGGAACTGTTTTTT. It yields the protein CASSSLEELFF.

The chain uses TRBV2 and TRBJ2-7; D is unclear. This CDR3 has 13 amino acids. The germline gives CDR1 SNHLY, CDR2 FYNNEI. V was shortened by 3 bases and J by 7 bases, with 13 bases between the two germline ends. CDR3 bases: TGTGCCAGCAGTGACACTAACGGAAAGGAGCAGTACTTC. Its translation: CASSDTNGKEQYF.

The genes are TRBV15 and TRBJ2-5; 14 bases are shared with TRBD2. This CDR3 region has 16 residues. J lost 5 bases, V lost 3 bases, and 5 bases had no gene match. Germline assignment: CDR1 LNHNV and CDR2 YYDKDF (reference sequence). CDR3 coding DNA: TGTGCCACCAGCAGGACTAGCGGGAGGGCCTGGGAGACCCAGTACTTC. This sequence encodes CATSRTSGRAWETQYF.

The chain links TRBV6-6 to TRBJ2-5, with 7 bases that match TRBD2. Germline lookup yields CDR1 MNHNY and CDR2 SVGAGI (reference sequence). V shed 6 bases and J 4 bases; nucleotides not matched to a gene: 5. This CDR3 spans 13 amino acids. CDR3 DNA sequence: TGTGCCAGCAGCCTGCTAGCGGCAGAGACCCAGTACTTC. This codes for CASSLLAAETQYF.

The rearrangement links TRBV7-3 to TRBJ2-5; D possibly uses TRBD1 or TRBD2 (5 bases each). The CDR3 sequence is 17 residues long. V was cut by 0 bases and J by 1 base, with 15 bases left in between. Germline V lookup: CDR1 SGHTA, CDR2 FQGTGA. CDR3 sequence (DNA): TGTGCCAGCAGCTTAACCCCCACCGGGACCCTCCAAGAGACCCAGTACTTC. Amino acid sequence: CASSLTPTGTLQETQYF.

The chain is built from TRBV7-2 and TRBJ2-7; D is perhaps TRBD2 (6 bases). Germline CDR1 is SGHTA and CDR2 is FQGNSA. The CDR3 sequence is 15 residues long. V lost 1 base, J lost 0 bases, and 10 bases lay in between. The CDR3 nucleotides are TGTGCCAGCAGCTTAGGACTAGTTGCCTCCTACGAGCAGTACTTC. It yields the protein CASSLGLVASYEQYF. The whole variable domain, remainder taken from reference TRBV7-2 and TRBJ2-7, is GAGVSQSPSNKVTEKGKDVELRCDPISGHTALYWYRQSLGQGLEFLIYFQGNSAPDKSGLPSDRFSAERTGGSVSTLTIQRTQQEDSAVYLCASSLGLVASYEQYFGPGTRLTVT.

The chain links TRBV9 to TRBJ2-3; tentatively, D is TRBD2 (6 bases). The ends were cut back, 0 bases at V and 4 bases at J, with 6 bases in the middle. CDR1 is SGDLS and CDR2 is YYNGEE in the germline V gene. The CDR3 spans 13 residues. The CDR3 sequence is CASSVASADTQYF. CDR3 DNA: TGTGCCAGCAGCGTAGCTAGCGCAGATACGCAGTATTTT. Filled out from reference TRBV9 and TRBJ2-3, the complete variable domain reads DSGVTQTPKHLITATGQRVTLRCSPRSGDLSVYWYQQSLDQGLQFLIQYYNGEERAKGNILERFSAQQFPDLHSELNLSSLELGDSALYFCASSVASADTQYFGPGTRLTVL.

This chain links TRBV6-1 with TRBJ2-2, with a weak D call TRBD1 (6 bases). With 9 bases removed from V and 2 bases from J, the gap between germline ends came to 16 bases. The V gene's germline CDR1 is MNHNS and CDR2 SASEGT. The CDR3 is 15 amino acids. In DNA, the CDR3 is TGTGCCAGTCGGACCGGGACACCCAACACCGGGGAGCTGTTTTTT. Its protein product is CASRTGTPNTGELFF.

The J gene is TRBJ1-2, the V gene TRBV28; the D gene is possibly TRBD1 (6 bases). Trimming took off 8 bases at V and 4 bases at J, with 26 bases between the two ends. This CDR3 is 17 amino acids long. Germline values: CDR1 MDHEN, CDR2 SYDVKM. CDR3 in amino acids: CASRLDSPLDSRYGYTF. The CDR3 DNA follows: TGTGCCAGCCGTCTGGATAGCCCCCTGGACAGCCGCTATGGCTACACCTTC.

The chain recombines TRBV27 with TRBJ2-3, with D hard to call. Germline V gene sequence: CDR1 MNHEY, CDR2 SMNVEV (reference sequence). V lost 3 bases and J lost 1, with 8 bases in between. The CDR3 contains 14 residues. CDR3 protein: CASSFGYGTDTQYF. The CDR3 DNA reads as TGTGCCAGCAGTTTTGGATATGGCACAGATACGCAGTATTTT.

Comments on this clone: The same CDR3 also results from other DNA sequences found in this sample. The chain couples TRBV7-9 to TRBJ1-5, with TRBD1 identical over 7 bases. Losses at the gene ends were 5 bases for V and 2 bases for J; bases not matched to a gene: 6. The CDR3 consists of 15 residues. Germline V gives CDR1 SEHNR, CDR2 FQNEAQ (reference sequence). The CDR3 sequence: CASSPGGQGNQPQHF. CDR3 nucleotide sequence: TGTGCCAGCAGCCCAGGGGGTCAGGGCAATCAGCCCCAGCATTTT.

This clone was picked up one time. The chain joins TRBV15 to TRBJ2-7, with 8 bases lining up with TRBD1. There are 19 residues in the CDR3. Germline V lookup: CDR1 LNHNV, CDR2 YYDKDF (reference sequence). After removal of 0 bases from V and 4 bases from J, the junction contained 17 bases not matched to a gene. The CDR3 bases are TGTGCCACCAGCAGAGACCTTTCCTTAGACCCGGGACAGGTATACGAGCAGTACTTC. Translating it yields CATSRDLSLDPGQVYEQYF.

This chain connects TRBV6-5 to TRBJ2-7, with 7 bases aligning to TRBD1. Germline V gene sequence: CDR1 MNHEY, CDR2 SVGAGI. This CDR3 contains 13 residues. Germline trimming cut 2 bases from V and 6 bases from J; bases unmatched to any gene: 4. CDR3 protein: CASSYGTVSEQYF. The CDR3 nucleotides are TGTGCCAGCAGTTACGGGACAGTATCCGAGCAGTACTTC.

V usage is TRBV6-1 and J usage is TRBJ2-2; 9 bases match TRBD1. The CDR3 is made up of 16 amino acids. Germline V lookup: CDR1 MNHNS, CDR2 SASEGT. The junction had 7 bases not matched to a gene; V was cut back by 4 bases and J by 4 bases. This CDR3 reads CASSARDRVATGELFF. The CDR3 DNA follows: TGTGCCAGCAGTGCGCGGGACAGGGTAGCCACCGGGGAGCTGTTTTTT.

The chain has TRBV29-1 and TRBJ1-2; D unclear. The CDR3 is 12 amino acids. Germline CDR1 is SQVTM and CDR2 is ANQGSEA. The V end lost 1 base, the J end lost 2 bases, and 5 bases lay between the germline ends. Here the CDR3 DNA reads TGCAGCGTTGAAGTCAGGAACTATGGCTACACCTTC. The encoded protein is CSVEVRNYGYTF.

The CDR3 DNA reads TGTGCCAGCAGTTGGACAGCTTATAGCAATCAGCCCCAGCATTTT. Its translation: CASSWTAYSNQPQHF. V is TRBV28 and J is TRBJ1-5; D perhaps matches TRBD1 (6 bases). Trimming pared 4 bases from V and 0 bases from J, leaving 10 bases between. Germline CDR1 and CDR2: MDHEN and SYDVKM. This CDR3 contains 15 residues. Combining the CDR3 with reference TRBV28 and TRBJ1-5 gives the whole variable domain DVKVTQSSRYLVKRTGEKVFLECVQDMDHENMFWYRQDPGLGLRLIYFSYDVKMKEKGDIPEGYSVSREKKERFSLILESASTNQTSMYLCASSWTAYSNQPQHFGDGTRLSIL.

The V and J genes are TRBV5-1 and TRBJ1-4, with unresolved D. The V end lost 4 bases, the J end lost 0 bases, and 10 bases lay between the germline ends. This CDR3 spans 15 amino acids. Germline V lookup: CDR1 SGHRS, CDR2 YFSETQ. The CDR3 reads CASSPWTTTNEKLFF. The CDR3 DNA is TGCGCCAGCAGCCCCTGGACTACAACTAATGAAAAACTGTTTTTT.